This is a list of T cell receptor beta chains from one sample in a study of OX40 agonist ivuxolimab in advanced cancers. TCRdb keeps only in-frame clones here, not all; method: immunoSEQ multiplex PCR. The repertoire has tens of thousands of clones, around four fifths of them found once; the top ten carry around 13%. The sample consisted of CD4+ or CD8+ T cells sorted from blood, taken in a trial of the OX40 agonist ivuxolimab. Every receptor here comes from an adult with an advanced solid tumor such as melanoma, head and neck, liver or kidney cancer. Both conserved end residues are part of each CDR3. A D gene is named only where the DNA matches it firmly. Only part of the rows carry a size: once, few, many, or a class if the clone is expanded.

v_gene	len	abundance	d_gene	j_gene	CDR3nt	CDR3aa
TRBV5-6	16	-	TRBD1	TRBJ2-7	TGTGCCAGCAGCTGGGGTGCCGGGACAGTACCACGCGAGCAGTACTTC	CASSWGAGTVPREQYF
TRBV30	14	-	TRBD1	TRBJ2-7	TGTGCCTGGAGTGTAGGGACAGGGGTCTACGAGCAGTACTTC	CAWSVGTGVYEQYF
TRBV27	13	-	-	TRBJ2-7	TGTGCCAGCAGTAGACAGGCCTACTACGAGCAGTACTTC	CASSRQAYYEQYF
TRBV5-1	14	-	-	TRBJ1-1	TGCGCCAGCAGCTTGGGGGGGACGCCTACTGAAGCTTTCTTT	CASSLGGTPTEAFF
TRBV28	16	-	TRBD2	TRBJ2-5	TGTGCCAGCAGCCCCGCCCTCGCGGGGGGCGTCAGGCCCCAGTACTTC	CASSPALAGGVRPQYF
TRBV27	13	-	-	TRBJ1-1	TGTGCCAGCAGCTACGACCCGGGCTCTGAAGCTTTCTTT	CASSYDPGSEAFF
TRBV9	16	-	-	TRBJ2-7	TGTGCCAGCAGCGTGGGGCCGGGGGCTAGCTCCTACGAGCAGTACTTC	CASSVGPGASSYEQYF
TRBV28	15	-	-	TRBJ2-1	TGTGCCAGCAGGTCCTTAGCGGCCCTGCGGAATGAGCAGTTCTTC	CASRSLAALRNEQFF
TRBV7-6	14	-	-	TRBJ1-6	TGTGCCAGCAGCTTAGATGGCGGAAATTCACCCCTCCACTTT	CASSLDGGNSPLHF
TRBV19	13	-	-	TRBJ2-5	TGTGCCAGTAGTTGGGCGGGCCAAGAGACCCAGTACTTC	CASSWAGQETQYF
TRBV4-1	17	-	TRBD2	TRBJ2-5	TGCGCCAGCAGCCAAGAAAGAGGAGCGGGGGGTGGGGAGACCCAGTACTTC	CASSQERGAGGGETQYF
TRBV7-2	13	-	-	TRBJ1-1	TGTGCCAGCAGCTTAGAAACGAACACTGAAGCTTTCTTT	CASSLETNTEAFF
TRBV5-6	13	-	TRBD1	TRBJ2-7	TGTGCCAGCAGCTTGAGGGGGCCCTACGAGCAGTACTTC	CASSLRGPYEQYF
TRBV4-1	19	-	-	TRBJ2-6	TGCGCCAGCAGCCAACAGTCGGCCGCGGTCGGCTCTGGGGCCAACGTCCTGACTTTC	CASSQQSAAVGSGANVLTF
TRBV27	13	-	-	TRBJ1-5	TGTGCCAGCAGTTTATCTGGGAGGCAGCCCCAGCATTTT	CASSLSGRQPQHF
TRBV6-1	14	-	-	TRBJ1-5	TGTGCCAGCAAGACAGCGAATAGCAATCAGCCCCAGCATTTT	CASKTANSNQPQHF
TRBV18	12	-	-	TRBJ2-7	TGTGCCAGCTCCCCCGGGAACTACGAGCAGTACTTC	CASSPGNYEQYF
TRBV28	12	-	-	TRBJ2-1	TGTGCCAGCTCCGGGCAGGGTAGGGAGCAGTTCTTC	CASSGQGREQFF
TRBV11-2	15	-	TRBD2	TRBJ2-1	TGTGCCAGCAGCACGCCTAGCGGGAGTCCCAATGAGCAGTTCTTC	CASSTPSGSPNEQFF
TRBV30	12	once	TRBD1	TRBJ2-7	TGTGCCTGGAACAGGGGGCGCCTCGAGCAGTACTTC	CAWNRGRLEQYF
TRBV6-1	15	few	-	TRBJ1-4	TGTGCCAGCAGGGGGCAGCCCGCAACTAATGAAAAACTGTTTTTT	CASRGQPATNEKLFF
TRBV2	14	-	-	TRBJ2-3	TGTGCCAGCAGCGGGGCCGGGAGCACAGATACGCAGTATTTT	CASSGAGSTDTQYF
TRBV29-1	14	-	-	TRBJ2-3	TGCAGCGTTCCGGGGTTGTCTGCCACAGATACGCAGTATTTT	CSVPGLSATDTQYF
TRBV5-4	16	once	TRBD2	TRBJ2-1	TGTGCCAGCAGCTTGGAAGCGGGAGGCTCCTACAATGAGCAGTTCTTC	CASSLEAGGSYNEQFF
TRBV27	13	-	-	TRBJ1-1	TGTGCCAGCAGTTTAGGGTTTGGGACTGAAGCTTTCTTT	CASSLGFGTEAFF
TRBV4-2	15	few	TRBD2	TRBJ2-1	TGTGCCAGCAGCCGGACGTCGGGGGGGCCGAATGAGCAGTTCTTC	CASSRTSGGPNEQFF
TRBV7-9	15	-	-	TRBJ2-6	TGTGCCAGCAGCCCTCGGGCCTCTGGGGCCAACGTCCTGACTTTC	CASSPRASGANVLTF
TRBV6-6	14	-	-	TRBJ2-3	TGTGCCAGCAGGTATCGGGGGGCGACAGATACGCAGTATTTT	CASRYRGATDTQYF
TRBV27	13	-	-	TRBJ2-7	TGTGCCAGCAGTCACGGACAGCTCTACGAGCAGTACTTC	CASSHGQLYEQYF
TRBV7-2	14	-	-	TRBJ2-7	TGTGCCAGCAGCCCCGGGAGAGCCCCCTACGAGCAGTACTTC	CASSPGRAPYEQYF
TRBV5-1	17	-	-	TRBJ2-6	TGCGCCAGCAGCCCCTCCGAGAGCCGCTCTGGGGCCAACGTCCTGACTTTC	CASSPSESRSGANVLTF
TRBV2	14	few	TRBD1	TRBJ1-1	TGTGCCAGCAGGGGCCCGGGACAGGGTGCGGAAGCTTTCTTT	CASRGPGQGAEAFF
TRBV19	15	-	TRBD1	TRBJ2-3	TGTGCCAGTCTTCAAACCGGGACAGGGGCAGATACGCAGTATTTT	CASLQTGTGADTQYF
TRBV12-5	17	few	-	TRBJ2-7	TGTGCTAGTGGTTTTGCTGACCTTTGGGGGAGCTCCTACGAGCAGTACTTC	CASGFADLWGSSYEQYF
TRBV28	12	-	-	TRBJ1-1	TGTGCCAGCAGCTTGGAAGGGGGTGAAGCTTTCTTT	CASSLEGGEAFF
TRBV7-6	11	medium-sized	-	TRBJ2-5	TGTGCCAGCAGGAGGGGGGAGACCCAGTACTTC	CASRRGETQYF
TRBV9	13	-	-	TRBJ2-3	TGTGCCAGCAGCGAGCCCTTCACAGATACGCAGTATTTT	CASSEPFTDTQYF
TRBV6-4	13	-	-	TRBJ2-1	TGTGCCAGCAGTATCGACTTACACAATGAGCAGTTCTTC	CASSIDLHNEQFF
TRBV5-8	15	once	-	TRBJ2-1	TGTGCCAGCAGCTTGGAACGGGGGCCCGTCAATGAGCAGTTCTTC	CASSLERGPVNEQFF
TRBV7-2	15	-	TRBD1	TRBJ2-7	TGTGCCAGCACGCGTACCGGGACAGGGGGCTACGAGCAGTACTTC	CASTRTGTGGYEQYF
TRBV6-6	15	-	-	TRBJ1-4	TGTGCCAGCAGTTACTCAGGGGCAGGGGATGAAAAACTGTTTTTT	CASSYSGAGDEKLFF
TRBV10-1	15	-	TRBD2	TRBJ2-7	TGCGCCAGCAGTGAGTCGACTAGCGGGTTTTACGAGCAGTACTTC	CASSESTSGFYEQYF
TRBV7-8	15	-	-	TRBJ1-5	TGTGCCAGCAGCTTTTCCGAGAATAGGAATCAGCCCCAGCATTTT	CASSFSENRNQPQHF
TRBV19	17	-	-	TRBJ2-1	TGTGCCAGTAGTACCCGGAGGGTGGCTACCCTCGGGAATGAGCAGTTCTTC	CASSTRRVATLGNEQFF
TRBV2	14	-	TRBD1	TRBJ2-7	TGTGCCAGCACCAGGGGGACAGTCGGTTCCGAGCAGTACTTC	CASTRGTVGSEQYF
TRBV30	14	-	TRBD2	TRBJ2-7	TGTGCCTGGAGGATAGCGGGAGGTACCTACGAGCAGTACTTC	CAWRIAGGTYEQYF